Below, one TCR beta chain is given with its context. Antigen: not known. This specimen belongs to a study of chemoradiotherapy in HPV16-positive cancers. Generated by immunoSEQ multiplex PCR, the TCRdb table keeps only in-frame clones and is missing some. The data hold about 14,000 clones, with around 90% observed a single time. Study results and limitations: Only a couple of HPV16-positive patients supplied the functional HPV-specificity definition.

Germline V gives CDR1 SEHNR, CDR2 FQNEAQ (reference sequence). CDR3 length: 13 residues. V lost 7 bases, J lost 4 bases, and 2 bases stayed unmatched. The J gene is TRBJ2-2, the V gene TRBV7-9; 8 bases line up with TRBD2. This receptor was taken from a human donor with HPV-associated anogenital cancer. The sample was tumor tissue, taken from a patient who underwent chemoradiotherapy. In DNA form, the CDR3 reads TGTGCCAGCACCGGGACTAGCACCGGGGAGCTGTTTTTT. It codes for CASTGTSTGELFF.